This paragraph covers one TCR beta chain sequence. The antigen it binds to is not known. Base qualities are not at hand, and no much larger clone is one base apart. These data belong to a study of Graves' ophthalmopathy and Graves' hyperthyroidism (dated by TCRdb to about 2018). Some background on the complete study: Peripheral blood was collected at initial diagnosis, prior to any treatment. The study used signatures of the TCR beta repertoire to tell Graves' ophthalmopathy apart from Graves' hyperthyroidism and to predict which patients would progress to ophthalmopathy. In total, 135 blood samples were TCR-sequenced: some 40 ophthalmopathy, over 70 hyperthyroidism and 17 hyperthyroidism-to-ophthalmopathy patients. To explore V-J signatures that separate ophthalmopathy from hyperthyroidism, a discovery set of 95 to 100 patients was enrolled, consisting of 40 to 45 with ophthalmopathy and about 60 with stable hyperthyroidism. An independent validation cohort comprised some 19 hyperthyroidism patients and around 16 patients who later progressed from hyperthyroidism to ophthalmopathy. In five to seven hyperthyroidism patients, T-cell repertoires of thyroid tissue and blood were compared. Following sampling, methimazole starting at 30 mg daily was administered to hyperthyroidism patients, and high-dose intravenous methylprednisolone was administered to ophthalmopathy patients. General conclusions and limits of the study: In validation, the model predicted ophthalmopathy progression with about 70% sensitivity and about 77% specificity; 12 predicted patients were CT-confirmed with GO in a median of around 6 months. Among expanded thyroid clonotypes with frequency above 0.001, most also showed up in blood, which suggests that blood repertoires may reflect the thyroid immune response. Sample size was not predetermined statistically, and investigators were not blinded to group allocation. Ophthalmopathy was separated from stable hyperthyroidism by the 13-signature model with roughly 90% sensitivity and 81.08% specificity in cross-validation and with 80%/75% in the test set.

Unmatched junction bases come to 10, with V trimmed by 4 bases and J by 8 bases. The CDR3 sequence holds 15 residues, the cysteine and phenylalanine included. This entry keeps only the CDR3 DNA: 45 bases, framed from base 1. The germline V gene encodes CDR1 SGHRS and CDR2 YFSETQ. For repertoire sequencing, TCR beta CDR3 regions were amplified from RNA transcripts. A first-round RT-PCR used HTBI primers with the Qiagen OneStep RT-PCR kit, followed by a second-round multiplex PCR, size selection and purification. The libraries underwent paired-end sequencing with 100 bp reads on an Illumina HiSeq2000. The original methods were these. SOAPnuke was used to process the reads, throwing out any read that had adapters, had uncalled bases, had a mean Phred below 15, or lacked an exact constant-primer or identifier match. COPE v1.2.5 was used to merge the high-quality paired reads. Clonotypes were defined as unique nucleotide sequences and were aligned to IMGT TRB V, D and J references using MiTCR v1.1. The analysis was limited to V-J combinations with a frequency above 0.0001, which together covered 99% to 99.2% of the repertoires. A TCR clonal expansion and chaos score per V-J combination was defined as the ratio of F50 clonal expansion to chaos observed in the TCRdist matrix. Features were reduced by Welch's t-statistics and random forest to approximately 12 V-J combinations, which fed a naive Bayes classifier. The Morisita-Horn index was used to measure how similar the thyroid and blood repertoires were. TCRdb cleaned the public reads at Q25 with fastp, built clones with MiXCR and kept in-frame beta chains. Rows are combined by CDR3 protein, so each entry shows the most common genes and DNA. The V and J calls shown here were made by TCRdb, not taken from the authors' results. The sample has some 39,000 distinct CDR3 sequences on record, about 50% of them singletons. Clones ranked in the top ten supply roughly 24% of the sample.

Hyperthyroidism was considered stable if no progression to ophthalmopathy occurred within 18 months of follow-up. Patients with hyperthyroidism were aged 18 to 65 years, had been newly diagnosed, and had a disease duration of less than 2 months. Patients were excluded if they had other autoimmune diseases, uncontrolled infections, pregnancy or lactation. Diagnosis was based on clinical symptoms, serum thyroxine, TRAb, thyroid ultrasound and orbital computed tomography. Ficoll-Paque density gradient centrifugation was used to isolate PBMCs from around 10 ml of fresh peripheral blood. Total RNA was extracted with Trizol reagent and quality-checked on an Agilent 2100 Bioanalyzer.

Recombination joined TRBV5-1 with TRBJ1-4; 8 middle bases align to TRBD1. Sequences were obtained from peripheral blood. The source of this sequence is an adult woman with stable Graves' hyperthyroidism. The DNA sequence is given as TGCGCCAGCAGCCCGACGGGACAGGCGGAAGAAAAACTGTTTTTT. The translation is CASSPTGQAEEKLFF.